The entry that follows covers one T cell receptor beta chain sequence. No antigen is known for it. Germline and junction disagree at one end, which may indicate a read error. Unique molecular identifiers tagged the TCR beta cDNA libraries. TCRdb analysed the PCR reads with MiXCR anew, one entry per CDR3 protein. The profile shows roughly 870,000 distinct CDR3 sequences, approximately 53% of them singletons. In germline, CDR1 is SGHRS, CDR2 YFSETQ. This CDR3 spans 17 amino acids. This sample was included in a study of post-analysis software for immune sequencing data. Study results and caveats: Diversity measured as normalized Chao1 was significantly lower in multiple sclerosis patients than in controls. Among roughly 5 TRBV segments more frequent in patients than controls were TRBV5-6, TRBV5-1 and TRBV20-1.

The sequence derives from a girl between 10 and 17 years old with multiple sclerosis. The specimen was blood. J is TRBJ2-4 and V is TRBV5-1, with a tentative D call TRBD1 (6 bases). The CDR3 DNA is TGCACCAGCAGCTTGGCCCCGGACAGTCTGGACAAAAACATTCAGTACTTC. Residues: CTSSLAPDSLDKNIQYF.